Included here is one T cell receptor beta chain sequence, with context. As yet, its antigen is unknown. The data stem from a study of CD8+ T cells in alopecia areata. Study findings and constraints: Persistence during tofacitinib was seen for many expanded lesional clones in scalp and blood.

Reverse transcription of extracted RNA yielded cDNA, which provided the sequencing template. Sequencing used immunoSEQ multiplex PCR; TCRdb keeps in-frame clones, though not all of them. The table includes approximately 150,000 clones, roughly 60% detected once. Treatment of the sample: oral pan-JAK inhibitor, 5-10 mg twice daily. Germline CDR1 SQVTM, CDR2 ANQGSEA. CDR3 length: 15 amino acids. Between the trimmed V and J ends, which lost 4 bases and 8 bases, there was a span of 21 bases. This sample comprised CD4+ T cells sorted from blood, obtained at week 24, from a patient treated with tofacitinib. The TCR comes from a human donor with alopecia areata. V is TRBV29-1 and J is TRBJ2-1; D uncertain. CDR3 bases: TGCAGCGTTGCCGCCACATGGATTAGGTTGCATGAGCAGTTCTTC. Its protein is CSVAATWIRLHEQFF.